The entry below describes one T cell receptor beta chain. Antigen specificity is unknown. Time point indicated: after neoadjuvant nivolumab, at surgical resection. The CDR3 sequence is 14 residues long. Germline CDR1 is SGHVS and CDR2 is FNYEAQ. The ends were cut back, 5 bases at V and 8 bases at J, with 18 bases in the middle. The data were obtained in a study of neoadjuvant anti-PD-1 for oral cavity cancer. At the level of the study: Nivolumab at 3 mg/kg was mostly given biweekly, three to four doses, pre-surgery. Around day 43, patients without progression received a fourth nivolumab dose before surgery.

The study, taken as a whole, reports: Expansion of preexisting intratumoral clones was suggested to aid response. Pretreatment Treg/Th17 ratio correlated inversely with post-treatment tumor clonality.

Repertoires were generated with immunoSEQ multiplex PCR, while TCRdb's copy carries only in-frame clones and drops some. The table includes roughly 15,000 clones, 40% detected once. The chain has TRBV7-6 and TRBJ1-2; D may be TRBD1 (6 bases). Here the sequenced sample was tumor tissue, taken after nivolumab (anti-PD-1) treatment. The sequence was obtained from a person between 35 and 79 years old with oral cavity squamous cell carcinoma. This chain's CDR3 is CASSPTLRGEGYTF. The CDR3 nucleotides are TGTGCCAGCAGCCCCACTCTCAGGGGTGAAGGCTACACCTTC.